This is a list of T cell receptor beta chains from one sample in a study of spatial heterogeneity in lung cancer. TCRdb used MiXCR to reprocess the 5' RACE reads, holding one entry per CDR3 protein. The table shows 55,000 to 75,000 distinct CDR3 sequences, with roughly 7.9% occurring only once. The material was PBMCs, obtained at surgery. These receptors were obtained from a female donor with early-stage non-small cell lung cancer. CDR3s leave out the opening cysteine and the closing phenylalanine or tryptophan. The D gene is left open where the match is weak. Some rows mark clone size as missing; the rest say once, few, many or name a class of expanded clone.

>many|TRBV6-5|NA
ASSPGVNQPQH
>NA|TRBV6-1|NA
ASSPVPRQENTEAF
>few|TRBV7-2|NA
ASSVTGLNYGYT
>NA|TRBV29-1|NA
SVGHPGQPQH
>NA|TRBV6-5|TRBD2
ASSYWRGSSYNEQF
>NA|TRBV20-1|NA
SGRGSGELF
>few|TRBV29-1|NA
SVADRYSGANVLT
>NA|TRBV19|NA
ASSIDRETQY
>many|TRBV11-2|NA
ASSLGSNSPLH
>NA|TRBV3-1|NA
ASSQTGEGYNSPLH
>many|TRBV29-1|TRBD1
SVVQGARAGELF
>NA|TRBV5-1|NA
ASSLVGQNTEAF
>many|TRBV6-5|TRBD2
ASSASGGPGETQY
>many|TRBV5-1|TRBD2
ASSFNRGGYNEQF
>few|TRBV18|NA
ASSPAGYDGYT
>NA|TRBV9|TRBD2
ASSALAGSSYEQY
>NA|TRBV28|NA
ASRVSYGYT
>many|TRBV6-2/TRBV6-3|NA
ASSYVDTEAF
>NA|TRBV18|TRBD1
ASSPNTDRGDTEAF
>many|TRBV6-5|NA
ASSYASEGTEAF
>NA|TRBV20-1|NA
SARDEGVYNEQF
>many|TRBV11-2|NA
ASSLALEAF
>many|TRBV28|TRBD2
ASSLDGTSGNEQY
>many|TRBV4-2|NA
ASSLRTASSGNTIY
>NA|TRBV5-1|NA
ASTLGETQY
>NA|TRBV12-3/TRBV12-4|NA
ASSFFGSHEQY